The clone carrying this T cell receptor (beta chain) has just a few counts. Authors' data handling: For nucleated cells, counts were estimated from reference gene primer amplification. Repertoires were generated with immunoSEQ multiplex PCR, while TCRdb's copy carries only in-frame clones and drops some. V and J calls and clone size come straight from that table; D and trimming were deduced from the DNA. This sample has approximately 260,000 clones, with 70% to 85% found just once. V lost 8 bases to trimming and J lost 4 bases, with 12 bases between them. Germline loops: CDR1 MDHEN, CDR2 SYDVKM. CDR3 size: 12 residues. The data were taken from a study of blood T cell repertoires in COVID-19. Looking at the study overall: Samples taken during acute and convalescent COVID-19 were collected in the United States, Italy and Spain. Nucleic acid was either cDNA or gDNA, and it came from T cells, B-cell-depleted T cells, or PBMCs.

The sequence came from a woman aged 40 to 55 with active or convalescent COVID-19. Sequencing was done on a sample of peripheral blood. The rearrangement uses TRBV28 and TRBJ2-7, with D tentatively TRBD1 (6 bases). DNA of the CDR3: TGTGCCAGCCGCGGACAGAGGTACGAGCAGTACTTC. Amino acids: CASRGQRYEQYF.